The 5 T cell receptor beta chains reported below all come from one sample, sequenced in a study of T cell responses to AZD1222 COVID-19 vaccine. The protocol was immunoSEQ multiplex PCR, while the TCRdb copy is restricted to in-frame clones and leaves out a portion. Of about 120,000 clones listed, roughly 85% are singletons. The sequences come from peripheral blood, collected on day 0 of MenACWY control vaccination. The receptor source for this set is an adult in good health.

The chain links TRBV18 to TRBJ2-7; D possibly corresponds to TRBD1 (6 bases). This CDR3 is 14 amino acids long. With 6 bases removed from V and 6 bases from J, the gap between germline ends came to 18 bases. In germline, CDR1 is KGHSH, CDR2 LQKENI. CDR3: CASSLTGSRSEQYF. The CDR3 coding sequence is TGTGCCAGCTCGTTGACAGGAAGTCGATCCGAGCAGTACTTC.

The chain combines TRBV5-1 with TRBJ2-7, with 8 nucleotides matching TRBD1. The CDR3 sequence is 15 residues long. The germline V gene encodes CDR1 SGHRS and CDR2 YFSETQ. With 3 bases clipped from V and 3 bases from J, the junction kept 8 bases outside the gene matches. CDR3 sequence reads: CASSSPQTGVYEQYF. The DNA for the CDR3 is TGCGCCAGCAGCTCACCCCAGACAGGGGTCTACGAGCAGTACTTC.

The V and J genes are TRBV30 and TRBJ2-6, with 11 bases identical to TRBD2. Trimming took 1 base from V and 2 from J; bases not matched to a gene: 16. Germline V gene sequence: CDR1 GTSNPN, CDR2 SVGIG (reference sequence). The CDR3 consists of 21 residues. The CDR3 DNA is TGTGCCTGGAGTGCTAACCGGGATAGCGGGAGGGCCAGGGCTGGGGCCAACGTCCTGACTTTC. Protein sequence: CAWSANRDSGRARAGANVLTF.

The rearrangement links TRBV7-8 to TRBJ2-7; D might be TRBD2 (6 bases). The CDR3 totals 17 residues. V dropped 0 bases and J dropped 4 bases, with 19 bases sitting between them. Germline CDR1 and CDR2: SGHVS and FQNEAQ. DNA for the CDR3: TGTGCCAGCAGCTTAGCACTTCCCTCCGGGGGTTTTTACGAGCAGTACTTC. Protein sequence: CASSLALPSGGFYEQYF.

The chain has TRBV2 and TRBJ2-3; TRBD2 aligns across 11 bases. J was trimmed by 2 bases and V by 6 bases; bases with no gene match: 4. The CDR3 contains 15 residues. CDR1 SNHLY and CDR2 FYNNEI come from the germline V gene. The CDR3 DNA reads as TGTGCCAGCAGAAGGACTAGCGGGTACACAGATACGCAGTATTTT. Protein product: CASRRTSGYTDTQYF.